Below, one TCR beta chain is given with its context. TCRdb's copy holds only in-frame clones and misses some; the assay was immunoSEQ multiplex PCR. The data contain about 100,000 clones, 95% to 96% of them seen just once; the ten biggest clones take up around 0.35%. These data are taken from a study of technical replicates of blood from a handful of donors. The CDR3 loop spans 14 amino acids. The germline V and J ends were trimmed by 1 base and 4 bases, with 10 bases remaining between them. The germline V gene encodes CDR1 LGHNA and CDR2 YNFKEQ. The receptor's source is a human donor in good health. The chain combines TRBV4-2 with TRBJ1-1, with D possibly matching TRBD1 (5 bases). Sequencing was carried out using T cells isolated from PBMCs. Here the CDR3 DNA reads TGTGCCAGCAGCCAAGTGGGACTAGCCACTGAAGCTTTCTTT. It translates to CASSQVGLATEAFF.